The source of this T cell receptor (beta chain) is a study of regulatory T cells in long-lasting Graves disease. Across the whole study: Graves' patients with a new diagnosis had received antithyroid drugs under 3 months.

Relying on iRepertoire HTBI primers and Arm-PCR of CDR3 regions, the team built TCR beta libraries. TCRdb called the multiplex PCR reads again in MiXCR, with one record for every CDR3 protein. The sample shows over 500,000 distinct CDR3 sequences, under 20% of them seen only once. General study findings and limits: Accuracy was perhaps lowered by the small sample size. The TCR repertoire of persistent Graves' patients was less diverse than that of newly diagnosed ones. Persistent patients shared more public clonotypes (around 2,500) than newly diagnosed patients (under 1,000).

CDR3 length equals 18 residues. The germline V gene has CDR1 LNHNV and CDR2 YYDKDF (reference sequence). Time point indicated: newly diagnosed GD, antithyroid drugs for less than 3 months. The TCR library was made from RNA that had been extracted from PBMCs in TRIzol. This clonotype was seen a handful of times. As yet, its antigen is unknown. At one end the junction does not follow the germline gene, possibly because of a read error. These data also featured in a second study, about T cells in Graves' hyperthyroidism and ophthalmopathy.

This chain uses TRBV15 with TRBJ1-6, with 9 positions matching TRBD1. The sequence came from a woman aged 25-40 years with Graves disease. The specimen was peripheral blood mononuclear cells (PBMCs), collected at new diagnosis, from a patient treated with antithyroid drugs. The CDR3 region is CATSMDRGAALYNSPLYF. The CDR3 region has the DNA TGTGCCACCAGCATGGACAGGGGCGCCGCCTTGTATAATTCACCCCTCTACTTT. The whole variable domain, filled in from reference TRBV15 and TRBJ1-6, reads DAMVIQNPRYQVTQFGKPVTLSCSQTLNHNVMYWYQQKSSQAPKLLFHYYDKDFNNEADTPDNFQSRRPNTSFCFLDIRSPGLGDTAMYLCATSMDRGAALYNSPLYFGNGTRLTVT.